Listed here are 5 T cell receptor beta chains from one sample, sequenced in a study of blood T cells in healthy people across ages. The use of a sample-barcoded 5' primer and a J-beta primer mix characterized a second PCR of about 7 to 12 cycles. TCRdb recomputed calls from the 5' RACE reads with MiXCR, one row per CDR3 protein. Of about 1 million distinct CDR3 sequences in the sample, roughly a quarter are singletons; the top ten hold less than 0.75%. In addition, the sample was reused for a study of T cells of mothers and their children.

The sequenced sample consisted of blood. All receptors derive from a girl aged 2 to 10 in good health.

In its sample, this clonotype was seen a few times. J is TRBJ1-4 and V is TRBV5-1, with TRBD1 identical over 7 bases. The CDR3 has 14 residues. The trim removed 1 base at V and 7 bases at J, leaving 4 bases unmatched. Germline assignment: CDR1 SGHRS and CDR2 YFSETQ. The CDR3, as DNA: TGCGCCAGCAGCTTGAACAGGGGCGGTGAAAAACTGTTTTTT. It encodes CASSLNRGGEKLFF.

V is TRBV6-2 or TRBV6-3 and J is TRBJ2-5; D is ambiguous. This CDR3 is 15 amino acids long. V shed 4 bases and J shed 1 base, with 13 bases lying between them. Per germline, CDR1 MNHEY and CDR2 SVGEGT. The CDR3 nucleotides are TGTGCCAGCAGTTGGGTAGGCGCTAGCCAAGAGACCCAGTACTTC. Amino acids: CASSWVGASQETQYF.

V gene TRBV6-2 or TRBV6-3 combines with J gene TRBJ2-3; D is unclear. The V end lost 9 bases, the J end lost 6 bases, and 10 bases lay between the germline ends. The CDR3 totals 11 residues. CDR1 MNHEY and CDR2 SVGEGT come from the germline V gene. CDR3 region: CASQWADTQYF. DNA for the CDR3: TGTGCCAGTCAATGGGCGGATACGCAGTATTTT.

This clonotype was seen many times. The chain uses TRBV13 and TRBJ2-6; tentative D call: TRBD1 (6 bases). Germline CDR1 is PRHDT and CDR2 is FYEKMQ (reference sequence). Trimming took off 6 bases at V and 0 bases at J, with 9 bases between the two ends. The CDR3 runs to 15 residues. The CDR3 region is CASRGAPSGANVLTF. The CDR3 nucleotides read TGTGCCAGCAGGGGGGCCCCCTCTGGGGCCAACGTCCTGACTTTC.

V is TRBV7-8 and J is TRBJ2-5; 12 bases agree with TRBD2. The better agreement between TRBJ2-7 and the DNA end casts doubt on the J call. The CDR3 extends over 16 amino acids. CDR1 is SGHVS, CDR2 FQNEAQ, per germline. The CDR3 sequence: CASSPRTSGTSYEQYF. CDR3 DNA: TGTGCCAGCAGCCCCCGGACTAGCGGGACATCCTACGAGCAGTACTTC.